The clone carrying this T cell receptor (beta chain) came up a few times. Its antigen is undetermined. Trimming took 4 bases from V and 6 from J, leaving 18 bases between them. CDR1 is MGHRA, CDR2 YSYEKL, per germline. This CDR3 region has 15 residues. The isolated RNA, all of it, was reverse transcribed, so expressed TCRB transcripts were what got sequenced. Libraries were prepared by immunoSEQ multiplex PCR; TCRdb keeps only in-frame clonotypes and omits some of them. The table includes fewer than 200,000 clones, approximately 10% detected once. The data derive from a study of beta chain features in type 1 diabetes. Overall study results and limits: People with Type 1 diabetes carried modestly yet significantly shorter TCRB CDR3s in all four CD4+ subsets.

The receptor was isolated from a man younger than 45 with type 1 diabetes. The V and J genes are TRBV4-1 and TRBJ1-2; weak D call: TRBD1 (5 bases). Sequencing was done on a sample of central memory CD4+ T cells from blood. In DNA, the CDR3 is TGCGCCAGCAGCCCGGTCGGCCAGGGAATCGATGGCTACACCTTC. This codes for CASSPVGQGIDGYTF.